This entry lists 16 T cell receptor beta chains sequenced from one sample in a study of blood T cell repertoires in COVID-19. Data came from immunoSEQ multiplex PCR; TCRdb stores just in-frame clones and leaves some out. The table shows approximately 250,000 clones, with around nine tenths occurring only once. Sequenced: peripheral blood. These receptors all come from a man in his forties or fifties with active or convalescent COVID-19.

The chain couples TRBV28 to TRBJ2-5; D perhaps matches TRBD2 (6 bases). Germline V gene sequence: CDR1 MDHEN, CDR2 SYDVKM. This CDR3 has 13 residues. The V gene lost 4 bases and the J gene lost 9 bases, with 15 bases spanning the gap. CDR3 sequence: CASSSALAVSQYF. CDR3 sequence (DNA): TGTGCCAGCAGTTCGGCGTTAGCGGTTTCCCAGTACTTC.

The chain is built from TRBV19 and TRBJ2-7, with 9 bases identical to TRBD1. The CDR3 covers 14 residues. The V gene's germline CDR1 is LNHDA and CDR2 SQIVND (reference sequence). V dropped 8 bases and J dropped 2; count of bases not matched to a gene: 7. The CDR3 is CASRGGQGPYEQYF. CDR3 DNA sequence: TGTGCCAGTCGAGGGGGACAGGGACCCTACGAGCAGTACTTC.

The V call is TRBV5-6, the J call TRBJ1-4; the D gene is possibly TRBD1 (6 bases). Germline CDR1 and CDR2: SGHDT and YYEEEE. The CDR3 consists of 14 residues. V gave up 2 bases and J gave up 12 bases, with 17 bases separating them. CDR3 sequence (DNA): TGTGCCAGCAGCTTCCGGACAGAATCGGAACAACTGTTTTTT. It specifies CASSFRTESEQLFF.

The genes are TRBV2 and TRBJ2-1, with TRBD2 matching over 9 bases. V lost 0 bases to trimming and J lost 6 bases; unmatched junction nucleotides: 12. The V gene's germline CDR1 is SNHLY and CDR2 FYNNEI. CDR3 length equals 18 residues. This CDR3 is CASSEALDSGSVVNEQFF. DNA of the CDR3: TGTGCCAGCAGTGAAGCGCTTGATAGCGGGAGCGTCGTCAATGAGCAGTTCTTC.

This clone was detected a few times. This chain uses TRBV10-3 with TRBJ1-2, with TRBD1 matching 8 bases. The CDR3 sequence is 15 residues long. Trimming at V came to 6 bases and at J to 8 bases, leaving 14 bases not matched to a gene. Germline CDR1 is ENHRY and CDR2 is SYGVKD. The CDR3 DNA sequence: TGTGCCATCAGCCAAAGGACAGGGTCCGTTCAGGGCTACACCTTC. It translates to CAISQRTGSVQGYTF.

The chain recombines TRBV7-2 with TRBJ2-7; a possible D gene is TRBD1 (6 bases). The germline gives CDR1 SGHTA, CDR2 FQGNSA. Trimming removed 5 bases from V and 0 bases from J, with 14 bases in between. This CDR3 is built from 15 residues. The CDR3 region is CASSLGTDSSYEQYF. CDR3 bases: TGTGCCAGCAGCCTTGGGACGGACAGCTCCTACGAGCAGTACTTC.

The rearrangement uses TRBV7-6 and TRBJ1-6, with 8 nucleotides matching TRBD1. CDR1 and CDR2 (germline): SGHVS, FNYEAQ. The CDR3 sequence is 19 residues long. V trimming: 1 base; J trimming: 0 bases; junction bases outside the gene matches: 8. The CDR3 sequence is CASSLVAGGEGSYNSPLHF. DNA of the CDR3: TGTGCCAGCAGCTTAGTCGCAGGGGGCGAGGGCTCCTATAATTCACCCCTCCACTTT.

This sequence joins TRBV2 and TRBJ1-2; D is ambiguous. The germline V and J ends were trimmed by 10 bases and 7 bases, with 22 bases remaining between them. The CDR3 sequence is 14 residues long. Germline loops: CDR1 SNHLY, CDR2 FYNNEI. Here the CDR3 DNA reads TGTGCCATCCTGGGTCCGAAGGTCCGAGGTGGCTACACCTTC. This sequence encodes CAILGPKVRGGYTF.

The chain couples TRBV19 to TRBJ2-2, with D possibly being TRBD2 (5 bases). V dropped 7 bases and J dropped 5 bases, with 8 bases sitting between them. Germline V CDR1 and CDR2: LNHDA, SQIVND (reference sequence). CDR3 size: 12 residues. The CDR3 sequence is CASKRPTGELFF. The CDR3 region has the DNA TGTGCCAGTAAGCGGCCTACCGGGGAGCTGTTTTTT.

This clone was counted a few times. The chain is built from TRBV12-5 and TRBJ1-5; D is undetermined. CDR3 size: 14 residues. Germline V gene lookup returns CDR1 LGHNT and CDR2 FRNRAP. The ends were cut back, 0 bases at V and 9 bases at J, with 12 bases in the middle. For the CDR3, the DNA is TGTGCTAGTGGTTTGGTAACGGCGGGTGTGCCCCAGCATTTT. It specifies CASGLVTAGVPQHF.

The chain employs TRBV19 and TRBJ1-2, with 11 bases identical to TRBD1. V lost 10 bases and J lost 5; bases outside the gene matches: 6. Per germline, CDR1 LNHDA and CDR2 SQIVND (reference sequence). The CDR3 is 13 residues long. The DNA for the CDR3 is TGTGCCACAGGACAGGGGGCCAAATATGGCTACACCTTC. This gives the protein CATGQGAKYGYTF.

This chain joins TRBV2 and TRBJ2-5; 10 bases are shared with TRBD2. After removal of 6 bases from V and 2 bases from J, the junction contained 6 bases not matched to a gene. CDR1 is SNHLY and CDR2 is FYNNEI in the germline V gene. CDR3 length equals 15 residues. CDR3: CASSRAGGPQETQYF. The CDR3 nucleotides are TGTGCCAGCAGCCGAGCGGGGGGGCCGCAAGAGACCCAGTACTTC.

The rearrangement links TRBV7-9 to TRBJ2-7, with a weak D call TRBD1 (6 bases). Germline V lookup: CDR1 SEHNR, CDR2 FQNEAQ (reference sequence). The V end lost 8 bases, the J end lost 0 bases, and 8 bases lay between the germline ends. The CDR3 contains 12 residues. This CDR3 reads CASGQSSYEQYF. The CDR3 DNA reads as TGTGCCAGCGGACAGAGCTCCTACGAGCAGTACTTC.

The rearrangement links TRBV7-9 to TRBJ2-7; D call uncertain. Germline assignment: CDR1 SEHNR and CDR2 FQNEAQ (reference sequence). With 2 bases removed from V and 5 bases from J, the gap between germline ends came to 10 bases. This CDR3 comprises 13 residues. CDR3 in DNA: TGTGCCAGCAGCTTACCTCTTATCGACGAGCAGTACTTC. Its protein product is CASSLPLIDEQYF. The whole variable domain, remainder taken from reference TRBV7-9 and TRBJ2-7, is DTGVSQNPRHKITKRGQNVTFRCDPISEHNRLYWYRQTLGQGPEFLTYFQNEAQLEKSRLLSDRFSAERPKGSFSTLEIQRTEQGDSAMYLCASSLPLIDEQYFGPGTRLTVT.

This chain uses TRBV6-5 with TRBJ1-5, with 8 bases aligning to TRBD1. With 6 bases clipped from V and 5 bases from J, the junction kept 6 bases outside the gene matches. This CDR3 is built from 14 residues. Germline V gives CDR1 MNHEY, CDR2 SVGAGI. CDR3 sequence (DNA): TGTGCCAGCAGCCAGGACAGGGAGTATCAGCCCCAGCATTTT. Protein product: CASSQDREYQPQHF.

The chain uses TRBV7-9 and TRBJ2-1; a weak D match, TRBD1 (5 bases). The CDR3 has 14 amino acids. The germline CDR1 and CDR2 sequences are SEHNR and FQNEAQ (reference sequence). V lost 10 bases, J lost 7 bases, and 20 bases lay in between. The CDR3 spells CAIPTDTGKNEQFF. The DNA of the CDR3 is TGTGCCATCCCCACAGACACAGGAAAGAATGAGCAGTTCTTC.